This T cell receptor (beta chain) was observed in a study of T cell responses to AZD1222 COVID-19 vaccine. Findings of the study overall: Females made up more of the donors, who were largely white British, and clonal diversity may have come out too low. Spike regions recognized by vaccine-associated CD4 TCRs spanned the protein, led by 160-218 and 743-854. Only a handful of individuals given AZD1222 were seropositive at baseline. Spike-specific TCR breadth and depth rose after two AZD1222 doses.

As concerns this clone: Its matching antigen is unknown.

The table came from immunoSEQ multiplex PCR; TCRdb's copy has only in-frame clones and leaves some out. The table has about 100,000 clones, 70% to 90% seen once. This CDR3 has 13 residues. J gave up 14 bases and V 0 bases, and 11 bases lay outside the gene matches. Germline V gene lookup returns CDR1 GTSNPN and CDR2 SVGIG (reference sequence). The chain is built from TRBV30 and TRBJ1-2; 8 nucleotides line up with TRBD1. The sequencing used peripheral blood, collected on day 0 of MenACWY control vaccination. The clonotype was recovered from an adult in good health. For the CDR3, the DNA is TGTGCCTGGAGTGTGGGTGGACAGGGTCCGCGGACCTTC. Protein: CAWSVGGQGPRTF. Variable domain in full (rest from reference TRBV30 and TRBJ1-2): SQTIHQWPATLVQPVGSPLSLECTVEGTSNPNLYWYRQAAGRGLQLLFYSVGIGQISSEVPQNLSASRPQDRQFILSSKKLLLSDSGFYLCAWSVGGQGPRTFGSGTRLTVV.